This T cell receptor (beta chain) was identified during a study of cytomegalovirus exposure and HLA in healthy donors. General study results and limits: Immune exposure data for these donors was limited to CMV serostatus. Most of the TCR beta V segments (in an earlier analysis) were productive either about 87% or about 30% of the time.

Comment on this clone: The antigen is unknown.

The study ran its PCR with 60 Vbeta and 13 Jbeta primers. Sequencing was performed with immunoSEQ multiplex PCR; in TCRdb, only in-frame clones are kept and a portion is missing. Among 55,000 to 65,000 clones listed, roughly 80% were seen once. The V gene lost 4 bases and the J gene lost 2 bases, with 12 bases spanning the gap. The germline CDR1 and CDR2 sequences are MNHNY and SVGAGI (reference sequence). This CDR3 has 15 amino acids. The receptor comes from a woman between 40 and 55 years old in good health and CMV-seropositive. Input material: PBMCs. The rearrangement links TRBV6-6 to TRBJ1-5; D remains ambiguous. In DNA form, the CDR3 reads TGTGCCAGCAGTTTAGAGGTTTATGGCAATCAGCCCCAGCATTTT. It specifies CASSLEVYGNQPQHF.